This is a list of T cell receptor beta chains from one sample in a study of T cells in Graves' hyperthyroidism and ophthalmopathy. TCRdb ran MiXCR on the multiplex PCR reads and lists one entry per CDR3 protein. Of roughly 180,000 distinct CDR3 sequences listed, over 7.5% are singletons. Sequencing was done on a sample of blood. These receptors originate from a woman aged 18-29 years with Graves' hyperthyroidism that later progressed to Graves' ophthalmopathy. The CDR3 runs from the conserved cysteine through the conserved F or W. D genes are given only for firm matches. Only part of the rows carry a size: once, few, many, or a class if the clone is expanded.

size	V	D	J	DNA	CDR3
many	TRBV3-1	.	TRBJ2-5	TGTGCCAGCAGCCAAGGTCTTGCGGAGACGCAAGAGACCCAGTACTTC	CASSQGLAETQETQYF
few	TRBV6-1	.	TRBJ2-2	TGTGCCAGCAGTGAAGCGGCCGGGGGCGGCGGGGAGCTGTTTTTT	CASSEAAGGGGELFF
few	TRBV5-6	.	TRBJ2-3	TGTGCCAGCAGCCGCGGACATTCTGATGGGTACACAGATACGCAGTATTTT	CASSRGHSDGYTDTQYF
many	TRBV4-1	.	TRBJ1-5	TGCGCCAGCAGCGCCCGAACTGGACAGCCAAATCAGCCCCAGCATTTT	CASSARTGQPNQPQHF
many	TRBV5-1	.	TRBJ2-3	TGCGCCAGCAGCTCGGTCGGGGCAGATACGCAGTATTTT	CASSSVGADTQYF
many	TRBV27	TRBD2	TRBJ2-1	TGTGCCAGCCGGACTAGCGGGAGGGGCCTTTACAATGAGCAGTTCTTC	CASRTSGRGLYNEQFF
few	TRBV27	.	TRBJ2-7	TGTGCCAGCAGTTTATCGTTCTCCGACGGGGGAGTATACGAGCAGTACTTC	CASSLSFSDGGVYEQYF
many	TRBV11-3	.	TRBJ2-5	TGTGCCAGCAGCCGGGGAGGTGGCAGGCAAGAGACCCAGTACTTC	CASSRGGGRQETQYF
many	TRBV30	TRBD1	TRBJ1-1	TGTGCCTGGAGTAACGCCGGGACAGGGTTGACTGAAGCTTTCTTT	CAWSNAGTGLTEAFF
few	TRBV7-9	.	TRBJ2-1	TGTGCCAGCAGTCATCTAGACTCGAGCTCCTACAATGAGCAGTTCTTC	CASSHLDSSSYNEQFF
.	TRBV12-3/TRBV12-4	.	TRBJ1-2	TGTGCCAGCAGTTTAGCTGACACTACCCCCTACACCTTC	CASSLADTTPYTF
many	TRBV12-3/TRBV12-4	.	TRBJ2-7	TGTGCCAGCAGCCTGGACAGTCCTGCGTGGGAGCAGTACTTC	CASSLDSPAWEQYF
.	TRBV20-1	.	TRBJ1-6	TGCAGTGCTATACCCAGGGCGAATTCACCCCTCCACTTT	CSAIPRANSPLHF
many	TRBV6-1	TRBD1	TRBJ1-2	TGTGCCAGCAGAGGACAGGAGTTACGGGGCTACACCTTC	CASRGQELRGYTF
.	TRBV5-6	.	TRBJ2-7	TGTGCCAGCAGCCACCTCGCCTACGAGCAGTACTTC	CASSHLAYEQYF
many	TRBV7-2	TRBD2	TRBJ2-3	TGTGCCAGCAGCTTAGGGCTTCGGCTAGCGGGGAACACAGATACGCAGTATTTT	CASSLGLRLAGNTDTQYF